The present T cell receptor beta chain was sequenced within a study of blood T cell repertoires in COVID-19. On the study more broadly: From the United States, Italy and Spain came samples of acute and convalescent COVID-19. PBMCs, B-cell-depleted T cells, or T cells provided the cDNA or gDNA that made up the material.

The CDR3 runs 15 residues. Germline CDR1 and CDR2: SGHVS and FQNEAQ. The germline V and J ends were trimmed by 2 bases and 0 bases, with 7 bases remaining between them. Original processing methods: How many nucleated cells were present was estimated from reference gene primer amplification. Profiled with immunoSEQ multiplex PCR; TCRdb holds only in-frame clones, not every one. That table is the source of V, J and clone size, and D and trimming were worked out from the DNA. The sample gives about 180,000 clones, about 88% of which show up once; under 2% is in the top ten. This sequence originates from a man in his late teens or twenties who had recovered from COVID-19. Sequencing was carried out using peripheral blood. The chain has TRBV7-8 and TRBJ2-2; D remains ambiguous. The CDR3 loop reads CASSLRVANTGELFF. The CDR3 DNA is TGTGCCAGCAGCTTACGGGTTGCGAACACCGGGGAGCTGTTTTTT. Filled out from reference TRBV7-8 and TRBJ2-2, the complete variable domain reads GAGVSQSPRYKVAKRGQDVALRCDPISGHVSLFWYQQALGQGPEFLTYFQNEAQLDKSGLPSDRFFAERPEGSVSTLKIQRTQQEDSAVYLCASSLRVANTGELFFGEGSRLTVL.